A selection of T cell receptor beta chains follows, all from one sample in a study of blood T cell repertoires in COVID-19. Repertoires were generated with immunoSEQ multiplex PCR, while TCRdb's copy carries only in-frame clones and drops some. The sample yields roughly 230,000 clones, around 87% seen once. The specimen sequenced was PBMCs or T cells enriched from blood (not recorded which). The receptors shown here come from a man aged 30 to 39 in a cohort exposed to, infected with or recovered from COVID-19 (not recorded which). CDR3s include the opening cysteine and the closing phenylalanine or tryptophan. A D gene is named only where the DNA matches it firmly. Only part of the rows carry a size: once, few, many, or a class if the clone is expanded.

size | J | D | V | DNA | CDR3
- | TRBJ1-2 | TRBD1 | TRBV6-5 | TGTGCCAGCATTCAGAAGGGACAGGGACTAAGTGGCTACACCTTC | CASIQKGQGLSGYTF
few | TRBJ2-1 | - | TRBV27 | TGTGCCAGCCGAAATCCAATGGGGCTTTGGCATGAGCAGTTCTTC | CASRNPMGLWHEQFF
- | TRBJ2-7 | - | TRBV18 | TGTGCCAGCTCACCGGTCAATTTGGACAAACCCTACGAGCAGTACTTC | CASSPVNLDKPYEQYF
- | TRBJ2-1 | - | TRBV13 | TGTGCCAGCAGCTTCATCGGGTCGGATGAGCAGTTCTTC | CASSFIGSDEQFF
- | TRBJ2-1 | TRBD1 | TRBV9 | TGTGCCAGCAGCCCACAGGGGCGCGTCTCCTACAATGAGCAGTTCTTC | CASSPQGRVSYNEQFF
- | TRBJ2-3 | TRBD2 | TRBV5-5 | TGTGCCAGCAGCTTGTGGAGCGCGGGGGCAGATACGCAGTATTTT | CASSLWSAGADTQYF
- | TRBJ1-6 | TRBD1 | TRBV11-2 | TGTGCCAGCAGCGACTGGGACAGCCGATCACCCCTCCACTTT | CASSDWDSRSPLHF
- | TRBJ2-5 | TRBD2 | TRBV23-1 | TGCGCCAGCAGTCAACACTGTCTAGCGGGAGAGACCCAGTACTTC | CASSQHCLAGETQYF
- | TRBJ1-1 | - | TRBV24-1 | TGTGCCACCAGTACAGATAACGCAGGGGAGAACACTGAAGCTTTCTTT | CATSTDNAGENTEAFF
- | TRBJ2-2 | TRBD2 | TRBV24-1 | TGTGCCACCAGTGATCCTCTAGCGGGAGGGAACACCGGGGAGCTGTTTTTT | CATSDPLAGGNTGELFF
- | TRBJ1-2 | - | TRBV28 | TGTGCCAGCAGTTTATACGGGGGATCCCCCTATGGCTACACCTTC | CASSLYGGSPYGYTF
few | TRBJ2-7 | TRBD2 | TRBV4-1 | TGCGCCAGCAGCCAGACACTAGCGGGAGCCCAATACGAGCAGTACTTC | CASSQTLAGAQYEQYF
- | TRBJ1-2 | - | TRBV27 | TGTGCCAGCAGTTTAGATCAGTCCAATGGCTACACCTTC | CASSLDQSNGYTF
- | TRBJ2-5 | TRBD1 | TRBV7-2 | TGTGCCAGCAGCTTATTAAAGGCTTGGGGACAGGGAGGGTCGGAGACCCAGTACTTC | CASSLLKAWGQGGSETQYF
- | TRBJ2-3 | TRBD2 | TRBV6-2/TRBV6-3 | TGTGCCAGCAGTTACCCCGGACTAGCGAGCACAGATACGCAGTATTTT | CASSYPGLASTDTQYF
- | TRBJ2-5 | TRBD1 | TRBV3-1/TRBV3-2 | TGTGCCAGCAGCGATACTACAGGGGCGCAAGAGACCCAGTACTTC | CASSDTTGAQETQYF
- | TRBJ2-2 | TRBD2 | TRBV9 | TGTGCCAGCAGCGATGAACCGGGACTAGCGGGAGGAAAGTTGGGGTTGCGCACCGGGGAGCTGTTTTTT | CASSDEPGLAGGKLGLRTGELFF
- | TRBJ1-2 | - | TRBV2 | TGTGCCAGCAGTGGGACAGAGCTAACTCTCTATGGCTACACCTTC | CASSGTELTLYGYTF
- | TRBJ1-4 | - | TRBV28 | TGTGCCAGCATTAGAGGTGAAAAACTGTTTTTT | CASIRGEKLFF
- | TRBJ2-3 | TRBD2 | TRBV9 | TGTGCCAGCAGCCTTGGACTAGGTCTCGCAGATACGCAGTATTTT | CASSLGLGLADTQYF
- | TRBJ1-5 | - | TRBV19 | TGTGCCAGTAGTTCCCAGGGCGATCAGCCCCAGCATTTT | CASSSQGDQPQHF
- | TRBJ2-5 | TRBD2 | TRBV7-9 | TGTGCCAGCAGCTTATGGACTAGCGGACAAGAGACCCAGTACTTC | CASSLWTSGQETQYF
- | TRBJ2-1 | - | TRBV7-8 | TGTGCCAGCAGCTCGGGACTCTCTTCCCCCCATGTAGAGCAGTTCTTC | CASSSGLSSPHVEQFF
- | TRBJ1-4 | - | TRBV3-1/TRBV3-2 | TGTGCCAGCAGCCAAGATCAGGGCAGGGGCCGGGAAAAACTGTTTTTT | CASSQDQGRGREKLFF